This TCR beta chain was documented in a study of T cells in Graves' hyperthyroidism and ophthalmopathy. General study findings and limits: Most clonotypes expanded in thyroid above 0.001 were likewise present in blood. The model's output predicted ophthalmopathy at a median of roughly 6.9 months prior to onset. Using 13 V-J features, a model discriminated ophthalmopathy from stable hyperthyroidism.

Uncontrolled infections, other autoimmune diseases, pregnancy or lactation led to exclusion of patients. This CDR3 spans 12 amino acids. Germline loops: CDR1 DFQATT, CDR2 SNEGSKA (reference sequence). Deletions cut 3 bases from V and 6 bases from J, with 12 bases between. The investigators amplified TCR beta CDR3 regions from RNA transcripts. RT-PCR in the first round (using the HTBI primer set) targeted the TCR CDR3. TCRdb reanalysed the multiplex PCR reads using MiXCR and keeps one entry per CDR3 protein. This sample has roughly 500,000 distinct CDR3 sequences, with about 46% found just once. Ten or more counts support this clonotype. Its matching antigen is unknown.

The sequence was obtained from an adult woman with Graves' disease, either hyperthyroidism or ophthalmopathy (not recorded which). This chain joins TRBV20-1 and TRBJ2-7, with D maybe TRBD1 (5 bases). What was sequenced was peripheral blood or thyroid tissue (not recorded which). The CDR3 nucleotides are TGCAGTGCTAGTCCCAGGGTCCTCGAGCAGTACTTC. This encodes CSASPRVLEQYF.